The 21 T cell receptor beta chains below come from one sample, sequenced in a study of T-cell memory formation after mild COVID-19. TCRdb called the 5' RACE reads again in MiXCR, with one record for every CDR3 protein. This sample yields around 320,000 distinct CDR3 sequences, of which around 28% are seen a single time; 13% belongs to the top ten. Sequencing was performed on PBMCs or a T cell subset sorted from them (not recorded which). The receptor set was obtained from an adult woman who had mild COVID-19 (a few samples of this study predate the infection). Cell type and time point are not known.

This clonotype was seen a few times. The V and J genes are TRBV4-1 and TRBJ1-1; no reliable D call. V lost 4 bases to trimming and J lost 2 bases, with 8 bases between them. Germline V gives CDR1 MGHRA, CDR2 YSYEKL. The CDR3 runs 13 residues. The CDR3 protein is CASSRGINTEAFF. The CDR3 region has the DNA TGCGCCAGCAGCCGCGGAATAAACACTGAAGCTTTCTTT.

This clonotype was observed a few times. The chain carries TRBV5-1 and TRBJ1-6; unclear D gene. V lost 0 bases and J 7 bases, leaving 11 bases between the germline ends. Germline V gene sequence: CDR1 SGHRS, CDR2 YFSETQ. The CDR3 sequence is 15 residues long. CDR3 sequence (DNA): TGCGCCAGCAGCTTGGCGGCAGGCGACAATTCACCCCTCCACTTT. It specifies CASSLAAGDNSPLHF.

The chain uses TRBV29-1 and TRBJ2-5; maybe TRBD2 (6 bases). Germline CDR1 reads SQVTM; CDR2 reads ANQGSEA. The CDR3 covers 13 residues. V was pared by 6 bases and J by 5 bases, with 16 bases between. CDR3 region: CSVSQGAGETQYF. The DNA for the CDR3 is TGCAGCGTGAGCCAGGGCGCGGGGGAGACCCAGTACTTC.

This clonotype was seen more than once but under ten times. Here the CDR3 DNA reads TGTGCCAGCAGTACCCGTAGCGGGGCCGGGGAGCTGTTTTTT. It yields the protein CASSTRSGAGELFF. V gene TRBV12-3 or TRBV12-4 combines with J gene TRBJ2-2, with 8 bases lining up with TRBD2. The CDR3 contains 14 residues. Trimming cost V 5 bases and J 6 bases; bases outside gene matches: 5.

This clonotype came up a few times. The chain has TRBV20-1 and TRBJ2-2, with TRBD2 identical over 13 bases. This CDR3 has 18 amino acids. Germline CDR1 DFQATT, CDR2 SNEGSKA (reference sequence). The ends lost 0 bases at V and 4 bases at J; junction bases unmatched: 8. CDR3 region: CSARDWSRLAGGTGELFF. CDR3 nucleotides: TGCAGTGCTAGAGATTGGAGCCGACTAGCGGGGGGCACCGGGGAGCTGTTTTTT.

This clonotype was detected a few times. This chain uses TRBV7-2 with TRBJ2-5; 9 bases line up with TRBD1. Trimming took 1 base from V and 6 from J; bases not matched to a gene: 6. Germline-derived CDR1 and CDR2 are SGHTA and FQGNSA. The CDR3 contains 15 residues. As DNA, the CDR3 is TGTGCCAGCAGCTTAGACGCGACAGGGGGGAAGACCCAGTACTTC. This encodes CASSLDATGGKTQYF.

The rearrangement links TRBV29-1 to TRBJ2-2; D gene uncertain. Trimming cost V 6 bases and J 4 bases, with 6 bases left between them. The CDR3 has 11 residues. The germline V gene has CDR1 SQVTM and CDR2 ANQGSEA. The CDR3 region is CSVSFTGELFF. CDR3 bases: TGCAGCGTATCTTTCACCGGGGAGCTGTTTTTT.

This clonotype was detected many times. At one end, the junction sequence differs from germline, possibly due to a read error. The J gene is TRBJ2-1, the V gene TRBV5-1; unclear D gene. This CDR3 contains 11 residues. Germline loops: CDR1 SGHRS, CDR2 YFSETQ. CDR3 in amino acids: CASSLVDEQFF. In nucleotides, the CDR3 is TGTGCCAGCAGCTTAGTGGATGAGCAGTTCTTC. Full variable domain (outside the CDR3, taken from reference TRBV5-1 and TRBJ2-1): KAGVTQTPRYLIKTRGQQVTLSCSPISGHRSVSWYQQTPGQGLQFLFEYFSETQRNKGNFPGRFSGRQFSNSRSEMNVSTLELGDSALYLCASSLVDEQFFGPGTRLTVL.

The gene calls are TRBV12-3 or TRBV12-4 and TRBJ2-1; D tentatively reads TRBD1 or TRBD2 (6 bases each). V was pared by 7 bases and J by 2 bases, with 21 bases between. The CDR3 runs to 17 residues. The CDR3 protein is CASTSYGGTLTYNEQFF. CDR3 in DNA: TGTGCCAGCACTTCTTACGGCGGGACACTTACCTACAATGAGCAGTTCTTC.

The rearrangement links TRBV15 to TRBJ2-1, with 7 positions matching TRBD1. After removal of 1 base from V and 2 bases from J, the junction contained 11 bases not matched to a gene. This CDR3 has 18 residues. Germline V lookup: CDR1 LNHNV, CDR2 YYDKDF (reference sequence). CDR3 bases: TGTGCCACCAGCAGAGCCTTACTAGGGGGCTTTACCTACAATGAGCAGTTCTTC. The encoded protein is CATSRALLGGFTYNEQFF.

The rearrangement joins TRBV7-9 to TRBJ2-7; 12 nucleotides agree with TRBD2. This CDR3 is 14 amino acids long. Trimming removed 5 bases from V and 5 bases from J; junction bases left unmatched: 4. Germline loops: CDR1 SEHNR, CDR2 FQNEAQ (reference sequence). The CDR3, as DNA: TGTGCCAGCAGCCCGACTAGCGGGAGCAACGAGCAGTACTTC. This translates into CASSPTSGSNEQYF.

Here the CDR3 DNA reads TGTGCCAGCAGTTTGGACTCTAGCCGTTCCTACGAGCAGTACTTC. It translates to CASSLDSSRSYEQYF. The chain carries TRBV6-2 or TRBV6-3 and TRBJ2-7; D perhaps matches TRBD2 (5 bases). The CDR3 is made up of 15 amino acids. Looked up from germline, CDR1 is MNHEY and CDR2 is SVGEGT. Trimming stripped 4 bases from V and 1 base from J, with 14 bases between.

This chain links TRBV29-1 with TRBJ2-3; weak D call: TRBD1 (5 bases). The length of the CDR3 is 13 residues. V was shortened by 6 bases and J by 0 bases, with 10 bases between the two germline ends. CDR1 and CDR2 (germline): SQVTM, ANQGSEA. The CDR3: CSVRTISTDTQYF. The DNA of the CDR3 is TGCAGCGTACGGACAATTAGCACAGATACGCAGTATTTT.

V usage is TRBV29-1 and J usage is TRBJ2-1; the D gene is possibly TRBD2 (6 bases). The CDR3 has 15 amino acids. The germline gives CDR1 SQVTM, CDR2 ANQGSEA. V was trimmed by 5 bases and J by 3 bases, leaving 17 bases between them. This CDR3 is CSVRDFLKDYNEQFF. CDR3 in DNA: TGCAGCGTTCGGGACTTCCTTAAGGACTACAATGAGCAGTTCTTC.

This clonotype has more than one count but fewer than ten. The chain couples TRBV27 to TRBJ2-5; 12 bases fit TRBD2. CDR1 and CDR2 (germline): MNHEY, SMNVEV (reference sequence). The CDR3 runs 14 residues. With 6 bases clipped from V and 5 bases from J, the junction kept 4 bases outside the gene matches. The CDR3 DNA follows: TGTGCCAGCAGGCTAGCGGGGGGGCAGGAGACCCAGTACTTC. This translates into CASRLAGGQETQYF.

The sample holds a few counts of this clonotype. The gene calls are TRBV7-2 and TRBJ2-1; D remains unclear. This CDR3 region has 13 residues. The ends were cut back, 4 bases at V and 0 bases at J, with 4 bases in the middle. Germline V lookup: CDR1 SGHTA, CDR2 FQGNSA. CDR3 residues: CASSYSSYNEQFF. The CDR3 DNA sequence: TGTGCCAGCAGCTATAGCTCCTACAATGAGCAGTTCTTC.

The chain couples TRBV7-2 to TRBJ2-7, with 13 bases fitting TRBD2. Looked up from germline, CDR1 is SGHTA and CDR2 is FQGNSA. The CDR3 totals 16 residues. J was trimmed by 0 bases and V by 4 bases; bases with no gene match: 3. Here the CDR3 DNA reads TGTGCCAGCAGCTCGGGACTAGCGGGGACCTCCTACGAGCAGTACTTC. Protein: CASSSGLAGTSYEQYF.

The rearrangement uses TRBV5-5 and TRBJ2-1; possibly TRBD1 for D (5 bases). The germline gives CDR1 SGHKS, CDR2 YYEKEE (reference sequence). The CDR3 loop spans 14 amino acids. V dropped 6 bases and J dropped 7 bases, with 17 bases sitting between them. In DNA form, the CDR3 reads TGTGCCAGCAACTCGAAGGGGCACGAGAATGAGCAGTTCTTC. The encoded protein is CASNSKGHENEQFF.

The chain carries TRBV27 and TRBJ2-5; D is uncertain. The CDR3 length is 14 residues. CDR1 is MNHEY, CDR2 SMNVEV, per germline (reference sequence). V was trimmed by 5 bases and J by 2 bases, leaving 12 bases between them. For the CDR3, the DNA is TGTGCCAGCAGTGTGGGTTTGGGGCAAGAGACCCAGTACTTC. This translates into CASSVGLGQETQYF.

The chain couples TRBV11-3 to TRBJ1-3; D unresolved. The CDR3 has 17 amino acids. Germline assignment: CDR1 SGHNT and CDR2 YENEEA. Trimming removed 5 bases from V and 0 bases from J, with 17 bases in between. The CDR3 protein is CASSPRTARGSGNTIYF. CDR3 bases: TGTGCCAGCAGCCCCCGGACGGCCCGGGGCTCTGGAAACACCATATATTTT.

This sequence joins TRBV7-9 and TRBJ1-1; 7 bases fit TRBD1. The V segment lost 2 bases and the J segment 1 base; nucleotides outside the gene matches: 1. Germline V gene data show CDR1 as SEHNR and CDR2 as FQNEAQ (reference sequence). This CDR3 region has 14 residues. CDR3 nucleotides: TGTGCCAGCAGCTTATGGACAGGGAACACTGAAGCTTTCTTT. This sequence encodes CASSLWTGNTEAFF.